This entry is about one TCR beta chain. The data were taken from a study of shared clonotypes between healthy human individuals. Trimming left V 0 bases short and J 8 bases short, with 8 bases between. Germline CDR1 SGHRS, CDR2 YFSETQ. The CDR3 contains 13 residues. Sequencing used immunoSEQ multiplex PCR; TCRdb keeps in-frame clones, though not all of them. The sample carries 2,100,000 or so clones, under 97% recorded once. The sequenced material came from naive CD4+ T cells sorted from blood. Subset described: CD45RA+ positively selected. The V call is TRBV5-1, the J call TRBJ2-2; D gene ambiguous. This receptor was taken from a man aged 18-30 years in good health. CDR3 bases: TGCGCCAGCAGCTTGGCCCAGATTGGGGAGCTGTTTTTT. Translating it yields CASSLAQIGELFF.